This TCR beta chain stems from a study of identical twins. Remarks on this clonotype: Its antigen is currently unknown.

The germline CDR1 and CDR2 sequences are SGHNT and YENEEA. This CDR3 contains 16 residues. J gave up 2 bases and V 4 bases, and 11 bases lay outside the gene matches. A single record per CDR3 protein comes from TCRdb applying MiXCR to the 5' RACE reads. Here the sample spans 450,000 to 650,000 distinct CDR3 sequences, around 15% being singletons. Study-level results: Sharing of beta out-of-frame sequences by twins showed a weaker excess.

This sample was shared with a second study, whose subject was yellow fever vaccine responses in identical twins.

Material: CD4+ T cells sorted from blood. The rearrangement uses TRBV11-3 and TRBJ2-7, with 7 bases lining up with TRBD2. The clonotype originates from a woman in her late teens or twenties in good health. CDR3 bases: TGTGCCAGCAGCTACTATCTGGTGACTAGCACCTACGAGCAGTACTTC. This codes for CASSYYLVTSTYEQYF.